This T cell receptor beta chain was recovered during a study of T-cell reconstitution after alpha-beta-depleted transplantation in children (dated by TCRdb to the mid-2010s). Looking at the study overall: Using TCR repertoire profiling, the study quantitatively followed how T-cell immune reconstitution unfolded in children after TCRalphabeta/CD19-depleted allogeneic hematopoietic cell transplantation.

Libraries were built with PCR. Sequenced using an Illumina HiSeq 2500. TCR library preparation used molecular barcoding, with unique molecular identifiers applied to normalize quantification of the TCRbeta repertoire. TCRdb reworked the public reads: Q25 trimming with fastp, MiXCR clone assembly, productive beta chains retained. Every distinct CDR3 protein forms one entry, paired with its most common genes and DNA. This sample holds around 500,000 distinct CDR3 sequences; around 13% were observed only once. In total, the top ten clones hold around 5.8% of the sample. About this clonotype: Its antigen specificity is not known. No base quality values were provided; no much bigger clone lies one nucleotide off.

Measured from the cysteine to the phenylalanine, the CDR3 is 14 residues long. Only CDR3 DNA is held: 42 bases, read in frame from base 1. V loses 7 bases, J loses 1 base, and the germline ends lie 14 bases apart. The germline V gene provides CDR1 MNHEY and CDR2 SVGEGT. The sequence derives from a human donor who donated a stem cell graft to a child with combined immunodeficiency. Here the chain combines TRBV6-2 or TRBV6-3 and TRBJ2-7, with the D gene possibly TRBD1 or TRBD2, each one fitting 6 bases. The specimen comprised PBMCs from the stem cell graft donor, sampled from the stem cell graft. The CDR3 sequence is CASTVGGTSYEQYF. The bases are TGTGCCAGCACCGTAGGGGGGACTTCCTACGAGCAGTACTTC.